Listed here are 21 T cell receptor beta chains from one sample, sequenced in a study of T-cell memory formation after mild COVID-19. TCRdb reprocessed the 5' RACE reads via MiXCR and lists one record per CDR3 protein. The sample lists around 340,000 distinct CDR3 sequences, approximately 13% occurring once. The specimen sequenced was PBMCs or a T cell subset sorted from them (not recorded which). The receptors here all came from a man younger than 35 who had mild COVID-19 (a few samples of this study predate the infection). Cell type and time point are not known.

The CDR3 DNA follows: TGTGCCAGCAGCGACAGGACCTGGTCGGGCTACGAGCAGTACGTC. Its translation is CASSDRTWSGYEQYV. The J gene is TRBJ2-7, the V gene TRBV5-6, with D perhaps matching TRBD1 (6 bases). The V gene lost 4 bases and the J gene lost 3 bases, with 17 bases spanning the gap. Germline V CDR1 and CDR2: SGHDT, YYEEEE. The CDR3 has 15 amino acids.

The J gene is TRBJ2-1, the V gene TRBV10-3; the match to TRBD2 covers 8 bases. The length of the CDR3 is 14 residues. Germline V lookup: CDR1 ENHRY, CDR2 SYGVKD. The V and J ends lost 7 bases and 1 base, in that order; junction bases with no gene match: 3. Here the CDR3 reads CAITGGASYNEQFF. CDR3 sequence (DNA): TGTGCCATCACCGGGGGGGCGTCCTACAATGAGCAGTTCTTC.

This clonotype was found a few times. The V call is TRBV5-1, the J call TRBJ1-2, with D possibly being TRBD1 (5 bases). CDR1 SGHRS and CDR2 YFSETQ come from the germline V gene. The CDR3 runs to 13 residues. Between the trimmed V and J ends, which lost 6 bases and 2 bases, there was a span of 11 bases. CDR3 DNA: TGCGCCAGCACCACGGGACCCAACTATGGCTACACCTTC. Its translation: CASTTGPNYGYTF.

This clonotype was recorded at least ten times. The chain recombines TRBV11-2 with TRBJ2-1; 10 bases are a match to TRBD2. There are 13 residues in the CDR3. Per germline, CDR1 SGHAT and CDR2 FQNNGV. J gave up 7 bases and V 5 bases, and 2 bases lay outside the gene matches. CDR3 sequence (DNA): TGTGCCAGCAGCACTAGCGGGGAGAATGAGCAGTTCTTC. It specifies CASSTSGENEQFF.

This chain uses TRBV7-9 with TRBJ2-4, with D perhaps being TRBD1 or TRBD2 (6 bases each). V shed 1 base and J shed 2 bases, with 12 bases lying between them. CDR1 and CDR2 (germline): SEHNR, FQNEAQ (reference sequence). The CDR3 totals 16 residues. The CDR3 region is CASSLVLGGTKNIQYF. The CDR3 DNA is TGTGCCAGCAGCTTAGTCTTAGGGGGGACCAAAAACATTCAGTACTTC.

The V call is TRBV30, the J call TRBJ1-3, with D unresolved. The V and J ends lost 4 bases and 0 bases respectively, with 7 bases between them. Germline assignment: CDR1 GTSNPN and CDR2 SVGIG (reference sequence). The CDR3 length is 13 residues. The CDR3 bases are TGTGCCTGGAAGCGGTTCTCTGGAAACACCATATATTTT. This sequence encodes CAWKRFSGNTIYF.

The V gene is TRBV5-1, the J gene TRBJ2-1; 8 bases line up with TRBD2. J was trimmed by 8 bases and V by 5 bases; bases with no gene match: 9. Germline V CDR1 and CDR2: SGHRS, YFSETQ. The CDR3 sequence is 14 residues long. For the CDR3, the DNA is TGCGCCAGCAGGCGGGGGGCCGGTGAGTATGAGCAGTTCTTC. Its protein is CASRRGAGEYEQFF.

The table lists this clonotype with a few counts. The rearrangement links TRBV29-1 to TRBJ2-3; no firm D call. From germline, CDR1 is SQVTM and CDR2 ANQGSEA. Trimming took off 6 bases at V and 5 bases at J, with 6 bases between the two ends. The CDR3 covers 10 residues. Here the CDR3 DNA reads TGCAGCGTGAGAAAAGATACGCAGTATTTT. The encoded protein is CSVRKDTQYF.

This clonotype was recorded a few times. The CDR3 sequence is CASSALGGQETQYF. In DNA, the CDR3 is TGTGCCAGCAGTGCCCTGGGCGGCCAAGAGACCCAGTACTTC. The chain combines TRBV12-3 or TRBV12-4 with TRBJ2-5; D not resolved. The CDR3 length is 14 residues. Trimming stripped 5 bases from V and 1 base from J, with 11 bases between.

This clonotype showed up many times. This chain uses TRBV6-5 with TRBJ1-6, with D perhaps matching TRBD1 (5 bases). The ends were cut back, 1 base at V and 8 bases at J, with 21 bases in the middle. This CDR3 comprises 18 residues. Germline V gene data show CDR1 as MNHEY and CDR2 as SVGAGI. CDR3 sequence reads: CASSYFVGEAGMDSPLHF. The CDR3 DNA follows: TGTGCCAGCAGTTACTTTGTCGGTGAAGCAGGGATGGATTCACCCCTCCACTTT.

The rearrangement joins TRBV7-2 to TRBJ1-2; no definite D call. Germline V CDR1 and CDR2: SGHTA, FQGNSA. The V end lost 10 bases, the J end lost 4 bases, and 16 bases lay between the germline ends. The CDR3 covers 13 residues. CDR3 DNA sequence: TGTGCCACCATGACCCCGGGAGCCTATGGCTACACCTTC. Translating it yields CATMTPGAYGYTF.

J is TRBJ2-5 and V is TRBV7-2, with no clear D. The germline V gene has CDR1 SGHTA and CDR2 FQGNSA. V lost 5 bases and J lost 4, with 11 bases in between. This CDR3 spans 13 amino acids. The CDR3 bases are TGTGCCAGCAGCCGCTCCCCACCAGAGACCCAGTACTTC. It translates to CASSRSPPETQYF.

The J gene is TRBJ2-2, the V gene TRBV12-3 or TRBV12-4; a weak D match, TRBD1 (6 bases). The V end lost 10 bases, the J end lost 6 bases, and 15 bases lay between the germline ends. The CDR3 is 13 residues long. DNA of the CDR3: TGTGCCATGCAGGGGAAAGGGGCCGGGGAGCTGTTTTTT. Protein product: CAMQGKGAGELFF.

This clonotype was recorded a few times. The V gene is TRBV4-3, the J gene TRBJ1-4; 8 nucleotides match TRBD1. In germline, CDR1 is LGHNA, CDR2 YSLEER. With V trimmed by 3 bases and J by 8 bases, 5 bases remained unmatched. CDR3 length equals 14 residues. The CDR3 sequence: CASSQDREREKLFF. The DNA for the CDR3 is TGCGCCAGCAGCCAGGACAGGGAGAGAGAAAAACTGTTTTTT.

The V and J genes are TRBV12-3 or TRBV12-4 and TRBJ1-1; D gene ambiguous. Trimming removed 3 bases at V and 0 bases at J, with 8 bases between. This CDR3 contains 14 residues. The CDR3 DNA sequence: TGTGCCAGCAGTTTCTACGGGGTGAACACTGAAGCTTTCTTT. Its translation: CASSFYGVNTEAFF.

This clonotype has just a few counts. The rearrangement uses TRBV12-3 or TRBV12-4 and TRBJ2-2; 12 positions agree with TRBD2. V lost 7 bases and J lost 5; bases outside the gene matches: 5. The CDR3 covers 15 residues. CDR3 nucleotide sequence: TGTGCCAGCATACGTGGACTAGCGGGGACCGGGGAGCTGTTTTTT. Translation gives CASIRGLAGTGELFF.

This clonotype has more than one count but fewer than ten. This rearrangement joins TRBV11-1 to TRBJ1-2; the match to TRBD1 covers 7 bases. The length of the CDR3 is 14 residues. Germline V CDR1 and CDR2: SGHAT, FQDESV (reference sequence). The V segment lost 6 bases and the J segment 6 bases; nucleotides outside the gene matches: 10. CDR3 sequence: CASRASGGVHGYTF. The CDR3 nucleotides are TGTGCCAGCAGGGCGTCAGGGGGAGTTCATGGCTACACCTTC. Full variable domain (remainder filled in from reference TRBV11-1 and TRBJ1-2): EAEVAQSPRYKITEKSQAVAFWCDPISGHATLYWYRQILGQGPELLVQFQDESVVDDSQLPKDRFSAERLKGVDSTLKIQPAELGDSAMYLCASRASGGVHGYTFGSGTRLTVV.

The sample holds a few counts of this clonotype. The CDR3 loop reads CASSAAGGQLFGNTIYF. For the CDR3, the DNA is TGTGCCAGCAGCGCCGCCGGGGGACAGCTCTTCGGAAACACCATATATTTT. This rearrangement joins TRBV9 to TRBJ1-3, with 7 bases identical to TRBD1. The J segment lost 4 bases and the V segment lost 3 bases, leaving 13 bases of the junction unmatched. This CDR3 contains 17 residues. CDR1 and CDR2 from the germline V gene are SGDLS and YYNGEE.

This clonotype was picked up a small number of times. This sequence joins TRBV11-2 and TRBJ2-7; D is undetermined. CDR1 is SGHAT, CDR2 FQNNGV, per germline. Trimming removed 5 bases at V and 2 bases at J, with 7 bases between. The CDR3 has 12 amino acids. This CDR3 is CASSDRAYEQYV. The CDR3 region has the DNA TGTGCCAGCAGCGACCGGGCCTACGAGCAGTACGTC.

This clonotype showed up just a few times. V and J are TRBV4-3 and TRBJ2-1, with unresolved D. CDR1 LGHNA and CDR2 YSLEER come from the germline V gene. The CDR3 runs to 17 residues. V dropped 1 base and J dropped 0 bases, with 13 bases sitting between them. CDR3 in amino acids: CASSQVQWKTSYNEQFF. In DNA, the CDR3 is TGCGCCAGCAGCCAAGTGCAGTGGAAAACCTCCTACAATGAGCAGTTCTTC.

The chain employs TRBV9 and TRBJ1-2, with 8 bases lining up with TRBD1. The length of the CDR3 is 14 residues. V lost 3 bases to trimming and J lost 5 bases; unmatched junction nucleotides: 6. CDR1 is SGDLS, CDR2 YYNGEE, per germline. The CDR3 spells CASSAVGTGYGYTF. The CDR3 DNA sequence: TGTGCCAGCAGCGCAGTCGGGACAGGATATGGCTACACCTTC.